The clone carrying this T cell receptor beta chain was recorded only once. The sample is drawn from a study of blood T cell repertoires in COVID-19. Produced via immunoSEQ multiplex PCR; TCRdb's table is partial and in-frame only. The sample consists of about 23,000 clones, 70% to 90% of them appearing once. The CDR3 is 14 residues long. The V and J ends lost 3 bases and 4 bases respectively, with 12 bases between them. Germline V CDR1 and CDR2: LNHNV, YYDKDF (reference sequence). V usage is TRBV15 and J usage is TRBJ1-1; maybe TRBD1 (6 bases). The sequenced sample was peripheral blood. This receptor was identified in a woman of 80 years or more with active COVID-19. The CDR3 spells CATSRQGIGTEAFF. The CDR3 region has the DNA TGTGCCACCAGCAGGCAGGGGATTGGCACTGAAGCTTTCTTT.